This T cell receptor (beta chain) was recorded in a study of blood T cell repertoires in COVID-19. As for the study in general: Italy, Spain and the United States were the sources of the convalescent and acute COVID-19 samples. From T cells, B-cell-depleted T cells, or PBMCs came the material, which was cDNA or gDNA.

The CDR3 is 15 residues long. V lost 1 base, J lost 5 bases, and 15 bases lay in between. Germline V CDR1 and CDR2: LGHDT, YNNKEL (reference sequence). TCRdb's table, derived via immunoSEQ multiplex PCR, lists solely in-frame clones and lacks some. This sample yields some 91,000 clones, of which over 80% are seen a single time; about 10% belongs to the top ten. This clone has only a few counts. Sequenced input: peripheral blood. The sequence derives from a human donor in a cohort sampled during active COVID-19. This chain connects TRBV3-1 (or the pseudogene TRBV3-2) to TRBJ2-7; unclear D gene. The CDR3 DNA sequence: TGTGCCAGCAGCCAAGCCCGGTTGCGGAAGGACGAGCAGTACTTC. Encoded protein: CASSQARLRKDEQYF.